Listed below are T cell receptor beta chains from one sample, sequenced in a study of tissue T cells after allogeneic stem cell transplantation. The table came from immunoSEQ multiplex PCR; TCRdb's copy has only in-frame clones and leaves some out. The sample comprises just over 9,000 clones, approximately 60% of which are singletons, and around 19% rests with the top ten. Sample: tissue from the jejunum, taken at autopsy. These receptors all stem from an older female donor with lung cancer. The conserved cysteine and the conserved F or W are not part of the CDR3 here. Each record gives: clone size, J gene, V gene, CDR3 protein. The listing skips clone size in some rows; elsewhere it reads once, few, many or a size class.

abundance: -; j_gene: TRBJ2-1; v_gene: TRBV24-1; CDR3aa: AASAVSVGTYNEQF
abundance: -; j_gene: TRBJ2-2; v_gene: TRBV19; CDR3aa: ATKTPGLLNTGELF
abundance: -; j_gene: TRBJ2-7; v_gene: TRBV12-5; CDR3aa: ASGRGPPYEQY
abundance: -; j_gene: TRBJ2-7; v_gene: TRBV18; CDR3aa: ASSSGRSEGSYEQY
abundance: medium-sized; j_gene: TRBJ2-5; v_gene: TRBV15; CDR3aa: ATSFRGGAGPRETQY
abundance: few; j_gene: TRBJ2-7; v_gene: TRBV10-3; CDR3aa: AISDQGGRPLSYEQY
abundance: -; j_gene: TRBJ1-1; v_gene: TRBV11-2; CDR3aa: ASSRAGLRNTEAF
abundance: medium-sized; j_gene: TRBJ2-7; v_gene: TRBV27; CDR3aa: ARKLFISYEQY
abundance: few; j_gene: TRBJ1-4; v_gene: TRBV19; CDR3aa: ASSGTGMDNEKLF
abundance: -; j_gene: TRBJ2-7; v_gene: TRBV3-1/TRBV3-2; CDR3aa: ASSLRGGGDYEQY
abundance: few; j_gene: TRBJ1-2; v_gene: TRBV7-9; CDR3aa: ASSPYPYYGYT
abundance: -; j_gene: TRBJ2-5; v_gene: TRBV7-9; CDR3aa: ASSLAGVQETQY
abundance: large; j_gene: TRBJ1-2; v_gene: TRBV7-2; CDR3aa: ASSFAGTYGYT
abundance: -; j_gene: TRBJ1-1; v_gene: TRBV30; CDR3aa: AWSVWVGTEAF
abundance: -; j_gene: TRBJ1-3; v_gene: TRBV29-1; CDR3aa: SVEGAGNTIY
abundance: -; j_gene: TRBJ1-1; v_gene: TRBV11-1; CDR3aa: ASSLSGVEAF
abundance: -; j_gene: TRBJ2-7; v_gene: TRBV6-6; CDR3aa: ASSLGPGPTYEQY
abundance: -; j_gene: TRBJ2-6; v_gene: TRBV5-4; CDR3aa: ASSLDRDGANVLT
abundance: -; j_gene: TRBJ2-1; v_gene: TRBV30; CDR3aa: AWSVSRANEQF
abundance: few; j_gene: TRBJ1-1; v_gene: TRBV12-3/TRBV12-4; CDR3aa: ASRLRESTEAF
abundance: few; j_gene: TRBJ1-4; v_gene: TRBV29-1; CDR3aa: SVFFEGARGNEKLF
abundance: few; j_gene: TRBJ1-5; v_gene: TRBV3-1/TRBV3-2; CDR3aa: ASSGQGARGNQPQH
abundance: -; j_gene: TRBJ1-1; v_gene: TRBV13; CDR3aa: ASSLHGTVNTEAF
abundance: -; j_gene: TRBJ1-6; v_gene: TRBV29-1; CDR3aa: SVKTDPNSPLH
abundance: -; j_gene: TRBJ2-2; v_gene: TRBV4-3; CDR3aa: ASSQGQAGGNTGELF